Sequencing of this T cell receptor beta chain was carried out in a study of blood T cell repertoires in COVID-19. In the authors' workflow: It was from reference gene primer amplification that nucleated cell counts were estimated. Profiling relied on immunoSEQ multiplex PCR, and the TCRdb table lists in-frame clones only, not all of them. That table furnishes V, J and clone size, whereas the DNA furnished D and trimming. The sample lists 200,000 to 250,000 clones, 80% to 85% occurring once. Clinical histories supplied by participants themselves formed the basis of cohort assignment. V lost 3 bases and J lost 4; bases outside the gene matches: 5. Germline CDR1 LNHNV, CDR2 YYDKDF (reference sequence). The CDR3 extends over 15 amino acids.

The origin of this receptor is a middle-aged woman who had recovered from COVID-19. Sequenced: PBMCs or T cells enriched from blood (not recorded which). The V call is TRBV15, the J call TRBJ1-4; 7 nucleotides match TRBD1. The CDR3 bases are TGTGCCACCAGCAGGGACAGGAAAATTAATGAAAAACTGTTTTTT. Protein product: CATSRDRKINEKLFF.